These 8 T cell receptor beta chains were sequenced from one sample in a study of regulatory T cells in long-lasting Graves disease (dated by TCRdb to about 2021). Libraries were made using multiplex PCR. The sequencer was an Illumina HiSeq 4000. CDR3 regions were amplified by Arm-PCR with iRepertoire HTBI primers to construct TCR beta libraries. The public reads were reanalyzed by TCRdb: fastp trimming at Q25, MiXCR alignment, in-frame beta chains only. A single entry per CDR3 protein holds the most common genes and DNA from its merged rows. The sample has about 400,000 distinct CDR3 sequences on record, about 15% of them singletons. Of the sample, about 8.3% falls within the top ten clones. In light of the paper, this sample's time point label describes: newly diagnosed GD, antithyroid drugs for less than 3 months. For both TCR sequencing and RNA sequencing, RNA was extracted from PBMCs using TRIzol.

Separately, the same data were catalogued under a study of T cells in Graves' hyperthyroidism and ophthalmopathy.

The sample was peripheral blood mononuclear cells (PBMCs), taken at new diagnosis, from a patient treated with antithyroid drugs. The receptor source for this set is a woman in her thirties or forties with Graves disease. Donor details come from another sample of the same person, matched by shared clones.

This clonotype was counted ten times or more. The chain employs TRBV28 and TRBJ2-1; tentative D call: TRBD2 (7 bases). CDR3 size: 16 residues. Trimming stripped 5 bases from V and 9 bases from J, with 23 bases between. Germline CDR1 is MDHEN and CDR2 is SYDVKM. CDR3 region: CASSPQGRGGGGEQFF. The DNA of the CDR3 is TGTGCCAGCAGTCCCCAGGGTAGGGGAGGGGGGGGTGAGCAGTTCTTC.

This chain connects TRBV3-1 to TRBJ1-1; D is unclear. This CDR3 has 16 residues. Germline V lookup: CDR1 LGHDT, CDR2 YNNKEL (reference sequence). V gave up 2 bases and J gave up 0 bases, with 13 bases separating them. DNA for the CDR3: TGTGCCAGCAGCCAACGACTCGGTCATATGAACACTGAAGCTTTCTTT. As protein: CASSQRLGHMNTEAFF. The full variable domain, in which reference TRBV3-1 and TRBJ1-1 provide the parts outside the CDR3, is DTAVSQTPKYLVTQMGNDKSIKCEQNLGHDTMYWYKQDSKKFLKIMFSYNNKELIINETVPNRFSPKSPDKAHLNLHINSLELGDSAVYFCASSQRLGHMNTEAFFGQGTRLTVV.

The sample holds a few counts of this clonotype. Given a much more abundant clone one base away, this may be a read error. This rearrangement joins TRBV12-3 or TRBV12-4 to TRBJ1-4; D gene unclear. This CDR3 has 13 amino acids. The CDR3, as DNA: TGTGCCGGCAGTTGGGCCCCTGGGGAAAAACTGTTTTTT. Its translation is CAGSWAPGEKLFF.

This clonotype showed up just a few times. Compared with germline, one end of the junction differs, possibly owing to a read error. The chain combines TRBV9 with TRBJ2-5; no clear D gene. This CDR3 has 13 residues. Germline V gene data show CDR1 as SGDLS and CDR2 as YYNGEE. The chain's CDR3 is CANSPFGFETQYF. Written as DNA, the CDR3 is TGTGCCAACAGCCCTTTCGGTTTCGAGACCCAGTACTTC.

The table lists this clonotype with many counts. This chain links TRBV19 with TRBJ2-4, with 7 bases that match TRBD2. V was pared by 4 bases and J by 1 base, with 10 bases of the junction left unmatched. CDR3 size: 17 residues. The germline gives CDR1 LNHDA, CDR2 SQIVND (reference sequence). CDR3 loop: CASSKSTSLRAKNIQYF. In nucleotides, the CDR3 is TGTGCCAGTAGTAAGTCGACTAGCCTGAGGGCCAAAAACATTCAGTACTTC.

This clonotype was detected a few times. The CDR3 here is CAWRGTEKYNSPLHF. CDR3 nucleotide sequence: TGTGCCTGGAGAGGGACAGAAAAATATAATTCACCCCTCCACTTT. The gene calls are TRBV30 and TRBJ1-6; 7 positions agree with TRBD1. The CDR3 has 15 amino acids. V was pared by 3 bases and J by 4 bases, with 6 bases of the junction left unmatched. Per germline, CDR1 GTSNPN and CDR2 SVGIG (reference sequence).

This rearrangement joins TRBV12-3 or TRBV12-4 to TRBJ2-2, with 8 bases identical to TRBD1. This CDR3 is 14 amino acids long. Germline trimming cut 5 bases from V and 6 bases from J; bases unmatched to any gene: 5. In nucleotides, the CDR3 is TGTGCCAGCAGTCGACAGGGGATGGCCGGGGAGCTGTTTTTT. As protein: CASSRQGMAGELFF.

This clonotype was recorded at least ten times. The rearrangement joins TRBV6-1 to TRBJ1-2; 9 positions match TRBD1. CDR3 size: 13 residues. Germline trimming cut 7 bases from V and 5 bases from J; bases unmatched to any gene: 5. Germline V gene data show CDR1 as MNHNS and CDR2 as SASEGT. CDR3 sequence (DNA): TGTGCCAGCACGAAAGGACAGGGGTATGGCTACACCTTC. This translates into CASTKGQGYGYTF.